The source of this T cell receptor (beta chain) is a study of blood T cell repertoires in COVID-19. Study-wide background: Some COVID-19 samples were acute and others convalescent; all came from the United States, Italy and Spain. T cells, B-cell-depleted T cells, or PBMCs supplied cDNA or gDNA.

There are 14 residues in the CDR3. The V gene lost 11 bases and the J gene lost 2 bases, with 15 bases spanning the gap. Per germline, CDR1 WSHSY and CDR2 SAAADI. Original analysis: Nucleated cell number was recorded as an estimate derived from reference gene primer amplification. Sequenced by immunoSEQ multiplex PCR; TCRdb stores in-frame clones only, minus some. V, J and clone size were drawn from that table, and D and trimming were deduced from the DNA. The sample records about 210,000 clones, roughly four fifths being singletons. This chain joins TRBV10-2 and TRBJ2-2; the D is unclear. Material for sequencing was peripheral blood. This TCR derives from a woman between 40 and 55 years old with acute or convalescent COVID-19. The CDR3 here is CAGPSAANTGELFF. The CDR3 region has the DNA TGCGCCGGTCCCTCGGCGGCAAACACCGGGGAGCTGTTTTTT.